The source of this TCR beta chain is a study of CD8 T cells in ankylosing spondylitis. MiXCR, run by TCRdb on the 5' RACE reads, gives a single entry per CDR3 protein. The sample has about 840,000 distinct CDR3 sequences; about 10% are singletons. Deletions cut 1 base from V and 3 bases from J, with 16 bases between. Germline V gene data show CDR1 as DFQATT and CDR2 as SNEGSKA (reference sequence). The CDR3 covers 16 residues. The study, taken as a whole, reports: Disease-linked clones were found to be CD8+ and relatively rare in peripheral blood. Ankylosing spondylitis blood appeared to be characterized by a TCR beta motif of several highly homologous variants. Significant enrichment of disease-linked clones was reportedly seen in matched ankylosing spondylitis synovial fluid. Earlier reports found some motif variants in synovial fluid and blood in reactive arthritis.

In this sample, this clonotype turned up many times. Its matching antigen is unknown. The specimen was blood, either unsorted or a sorted T cell fraction (not recorded which). The rearrangement links TRBV20-1 to TRBJ2-1; D unclear. The source is a male donor with ankylosing spondylitis. CDR3 in DNA: TGCAGTGCTAGAGTCGCCGGCCCACAAGGCTACAATGAGCAGTTCTTC. Its translation is CSARVAGPQGYNEQFF.